The 24 T cell receptor beta chains listed next were all sequenced from one sample in a study of beta chain features in type 1 diabetes. Every isolated RNA sample was fully reverse transcribed, so sequencing captured expressed TCRB transcripts. Libraries were prepared by immunoSEQ multiplex PCR; TCRdb keeps only in-frame clonotypes and omits some of them. Here the sample spans 140,000 to 150,000 clones, under 60% being singletons. Sequencing was done on a sample of Tregs from blood. The receptors here all came from a man aged 18-30 years in good health.

The rearrangement joins TRBV6-5 to TRBJ1-6, with D perhaps TRBD1 (6 bases). This CDR3 has 14 amino acids. Germline CDR1 is MNHEY and CDR2 is SVGAGI. With 4 bases removed from V and 6 bases from J, the gap between germline ends came to 10 bases. The CDR3 sequence is CASSLGGRNSPLHF. CDR3 in DNA: TGTGCCAGCAGTTTGGGGGGGCGTAATTCACCCCTCCACTTT.

The V and J genes are TRBV10-1 and TRBJ2-2; tentatively, D is TRBD2 (6 bases). CDR1 is WNHNN and CDR2 is SYGVQD in the germline V gene (reference sequence). This CDR3 is 19 amino acids long. Trimming shortened V by 2 bases and J by 3 bases, and 22 bases separated the two germline ends. This CDR3 reads CASSEAPHSLGEDTGELFF. The CDR3 region has the DNA TGCGCCAGCAGTGAGGCCCCTCACAGCTTGGGGGAGGACACCGGGGAGCTGTTTTTT.

This chain connects TRBV5-6 to TRBJ2-2, with TRBD2 matching 12 bases. Germline V gene lookup returns CDR1 SGHDT and CDR2 YYEEEE. CDR3 size: 16 residues. With 4 bases clipped from V and 6 bases from J, the junction kept 7 bases outside the gene matches. The CDR3 region has the DNA TGTGCCAGCAGCGCCGGACTAGCGGGGCTTCCCGGGGAGCTGTTTTTT. Residues: CASSAGLAGLPGELFF.

The chain is built from TRBV7-9 and TRBJ1-4, with D possibly TRBD1 on 6 matching bases. CDR1 and CDR2 from the germline V gene are SEHNR and FQNEAQ (reference sequence). Deletions cut 5 bases from V and 8 bases from J, with 12 bases between. The CDR3 spans 13 residues. In DNA form, the CDR3 reads TGTGCCAGCAGCCCAGGGGAGTGGGAAAAACTGTTTTTT. The encoded protein is CASSPGEWEKLFF. Variable domain in full (rest from reference TRBV7-9 and TRBJ1-4): DTGVSQNPRHKITKRGQNVTFRCDPISEHNRLYWYRQTLGQGPEFLTYFQNEAQLEKSRLLSDRFSAERPKGSFSTLEIQRTEQGDSAMYLCASSPGEWEKLFFGSGTQLSVL.

The CDR3 DNA sequence: TGTGCCAGCAGTTCCCGACAGGGGAGTCAGCCCCAGCATTTT. This translates into CASSSRQGSQPQHF. V gene TRBV27 combines with J gene TRBJ1-5, with 8 bases fitting TRBD1. CDR3 length: 14 residues. V lost 4 bases, J lost 6 bases, and 5 bases stayed unmatched. The V gene's germline CDR1 is MNHEY and CDR2 SMNVEV (reference sequence).

This sequence joins TRBV5-1 and TRBJ2-7; D perhaps matches TRBD1 (6 bases). CDR1 and CDR2 (germline): SGHRS, YFSETQ. The CDR3 contains 14 residues. Trimming shortened V by 3 bases and J by 4 bases, and 14 bases separated the two germline ends. CDR3 loop: CASSYTGQGYEQYF. In DNA form, the CDR3 reads TGCGCCAGCAGCTATACGGGACAAGGGTACGAGCAGTACTTC.

The chain carries TRBV19 and TRBJ2-5; TRBD1 matches at 7 bases. Germline V CDR1 and CDR2: LNHDA, SQIVND (reference sequence). This CDR3 contains 15 residues. V lost 5 bases to trimming and J lost 2 bases; unmatched junction nucleotides: 8. CDR3 sequence (DNA): TGTGCCAGTAGTCCTCGGGACAGTTTACAAGAGACCCAGTACTTC. It codes for CASSPRDSLQETQYF.

The J gene is TRBJ1-2, the V gene TRBV7-2; TRBD1 is a possible D gene (6 bases). This CDR3 has 16 residues. The germline CDR1 and CDR2 sequences are SGHTA and FQGNSA. Trimming pared 4 bases from V and 4 bases from J, leaving 19 bases between. CDR3 sequence reads: CASSSAPGQQVYGYTF. In DNA, the CDR3 is TGTGCCAGCAGCTCAGCCCCCGGACAGCAAGTCTATGGCTACACCTTC.

The V gene is TRBV7-9, the J gene TRBJ1-2; 7 nucleotides line up with TRBD1. V was pared by 3 bases and J by 6 bases, with 4 bases of the junction left unmatched. CDR1 is SEHNR and CDR2 is FQNEAQ in the germline V gene (reference sequence). The CDR3 spans 13 residues. This chain's CDR3 is CASSLTGYDGYTF. In DNA form, the CDR3 reads TGTGCCAGCAGCTTGACAGGGTACGATGGCTACACCTTC.

The chain combines TRBV30 with TRBJ1-5; D is unclear. Germline V gene sequence: CDR1 GTSNPN, CDR2 SVGIG (reference sequence). V dropped 7 bases and J dropped 0 bases, with 13 bases sitting between them. The CDR3 is 14 amino acids. The CDR3: CAYQAGLSNQPQHF. The CDR3 nucleotides are TGTGCCTATCAGGCAGGCCTTAGCAATCAGCCCCAGCATTTT.

This clone was observed a single time. This rearrangement joins TRBV20-1 to TRBJ1-2; D is uncertain. Trimming removed 3 bases from V and 4 bases from J, with 6 bases in between. This CDR3 contains 11 residues. Germline-derived CDR1 and CDR2 are DFQATT and SNEGSKA (reference sequence). The CDR3 spells CSARGLYGYTF. The CDR3 DNA follows: TGCAGTGCTAGGGGCCTCTATGGCTACACCTTC.

This clone was seen a few times. The chain couples TRBV7-9 to TRBJ2-5, with 11 bases identical to TRBD2. The CDR3 is 15 residues long. Germline lookup yields CDR1 SEHNR and CDR2 FQNEAQ (reference sequence). Trimming cost V 5 bases and J 4 bases; bases outside gene matches: 6. In DNA, the CDR3 is TGTGCCAGCAGCCTACTAGCGGGAGTTACAGAGACCCAGTACTTC. Translating gives CASSLLAGVTETQYF.

The J gene is TRBJ1-1, the V gene TRBV4-3; D gene ambiguous. V lost 1 base to trimming and J lost 6 bases, with 18 bases between them. This CDR3 is built from 16 residues. Germline assignment: CDR1 LGHNA and CDR2 YSLEER. For the CDR3, the DNA is TGCGCCAGCAGCCAAGCCTCCCATCGTTGGACTCCTGAAGCTTTCTTT. It translates to CASSQASHRWTPEAFF.

This clone was recorded a few times. This sequence joins TRBV10-3 and TRBJ2-6; 9 bases line up with TRBD1. The CDR3 length is 18 residues. V lost 2 bases to trimming and J lost 0 bases; unmatched junction nucleotides: 5. CDR1 and CDR2 from the germline V gene are ENHRY and SYGVKD. CDR3: CAISEGTGIPSGANVLTF. The CDR3 DNA is TGTGCCATCAGTGAGGGGACAGGGATACCCTCTGGGGCCAACGTCCTGACTTTC.

The V call is TRBV19, the J call TRBJ1-1; D may be TRBD1 (6 bases). CDR1 is LNHDA and CDR2 is SQIVND in the germline V gene (reference sequence). Trimming removed 5 bases at V and 1 base at J, with 20 bases between. This CDR3 contains 17 residues. The CDR3: CASSLPLGQRGNTEAFF. In DNA, the CDR3 is TGTGCCAGTAGTCTACCCCTTGGACAGCGAGGGAACACTGAAGCTTTCTTT.

The chain recombines TRBV6-5 with TRBJ2-7, with TRBD2 as a possible D gene (5 bases). Trimming took 4 bases from V and 4 from J, leaving 17 bases between them. CDR3 length: 15 residues. Per the germline V gene, CDR1 is MNHEY and CDR2 is SVGAGI. The CDR3, as DNA: TGTGCCAGCAGTTCCCTATCGGGGAATCGATACGAGCAGTACTTC. Amino acid sequence: CASSSLSGNRYEQYF.

The rearrangement joins TRBV5-1 to TRBJ2-7; 8 bases fit TRBD1. This CDR3 comprises 15 residues. Germline CDR1 reads SGHRS; CDR2 reads YFSETQ. After removal of 6 bases from V and 5 bases from J, the junction contained 13 bases not matched to a gene. CDR3 sequence (DNA): TGCGCCAGCACCCGCGACAGGGGATTTCGGGACGAGCAGTACTTC. Translating gives CASTRDRGFRDEQYF.

This chain links TRBV7-3 with TRBJ2-7; no clear D. With 5 bases removed from V and 0 bases from J, the gap between germline ends came to 11 bases. Germline V gene lookup returns CDR1 SGHTA and CDR2 FQGTGA. The CDR3 consists of 14 residues. CDR3 amino acids: CASSAAADSYEQYF. The CDR3 DNA follows: TGTGCCAGCAGCGCAGCCGCGGACTCCTACGAGCAGTACTTC.

CDR3: CASSLTWGGEQYF. CDR3 in DNA: TGTGCCAGCAGCCTCACGTGGGGCGGCGAGCAGTACTTC. V gene TRBV7-8 combines with J gene TRBJ2-5; D is perhaps TRBD1 (5 bases). The J call may be faulty, since TRBJ2-7 better matches the DNA end. The CDR3 is made up of 13 amino acids. Germline CDR1 and CDR2: SGHVS and FQNEAQ.

V usage is TRBV19 and J usage is TRBJ2-1, with TRBD2 identical over 7 bases. V was clipped by 1 base and J by 4 bases; unmatched bases: 1. The germline V gene has CDR1 LNHDA and CDR2 SQIVND (reference sequence). CDR3 size: 14 residues. CDR3 in DNA: TGTGCCAGTAGTATAGCGCGGGGGTACAATGAGCAGTTCTTC. It encodes CASSIARGYNEQFF.

This clone turned up a few times. The rearrangement uses TRBV7-9 and TRBJ2-3, with D perhaps TRBD1 (6 bases). In germline, CDR1 is SEHNR, CDR2 FQNEAQ (reference sequence). This CDR3 region has 14 residues. Trimming shortened V by 4 bases and J by 5 bases, and 13 bases separated the two germline ends. The CDR3 DNA sequence: TGTGCCAGCAGCTGGGGGCCTTTAGGAGATACGCAGTATTTT. It yields the protein CASSWGPLGDTQYF.

This clone was observed a handful of times. The chain carries TRBV4-3 and TRBJ2-1, with 9 nucleotides matching TRBD2. Trimming took 2 bases from V and 0 from J; bases not matched to a gene: 5. The germline V gene has CDR1 LGHNA and CDR2 YSLEER. The CDR3 loop spans 17 amino acids. The CDR3 reads CASSQILLAGSYNEQFF. The DNA of the CDR3 is TGCGCCAGCAGCCAAATTTTACTAGCGGGCTCCTACAATGAGCAGTTCTTC.

The V call is TRBV28, the J call TRBJ2-4, with 9 bases identical to TRBD1. Germline V gene lookup returns CDR1 MDHEN and CDR2 SYDVKM. After removal of 7 bases from V and 7 bases from J, the junction contained 11 bases not matched to a gene. CDR3 length equals 15 residues. CDR3: CASTGDRANLNIQYF. The CDR3 coding sequence is TGTGCCAGCACTGGGGACAGGGCAAATTTGAACATTCAGTACTTC.

This chain links TRBV2 with TRBJ2-7, with D perhaps matching TRBD2 (5 bases). CDR3 size: 14 residues. The germline V gene encodes CDR1 SNHLY and CDR2 FYNNEI. The ends were cut back, 8 bases at V and 3 bases at J, with 17 bases in the middle. The CDR3 DNA reads as TGTGCCAGCCGGGGAAGTCAGACCGACTACGAGCAGTACTTC. It codes for CASRGSQTDYEQYF.